This T cell receptor (beta chain) came from a study of OX40 agonist ivuxolimab in advanced cancers. Study-wide background: Patients with hepatocellular carcinoma, melanoma, renal cell or head and neck cancer made up the dose-escalation patients.

General observations from the study: Nonresponders, in some cases, also had low normalized T-cell clonal expansion.

Clones were sequenced by immunoSEQ multiplex PCR, and TCRdb holds only the in-frame ones, with some missing. The table lists roughly 6,800 clones, around 78% of them singletons, with over 15% in the top ten. This clone was picked up one time. What it binds is not known. The germline V gene encodes CDR1 SGHAT and CDR2 FQNNGV. This CDR3 contains 16 residues. V was pared by 4 bases and J by 3 bases, with 10 bases of the junction left unmatched. The chain links TRBV11-2 to TRBJ2-5; 8 bases map to TRBD2. This TCR came from an adult with an advanced solid tumor such as melanoma, head and neck, liver or kidney cancer. This sample comprised CD4+ or CD8+ T cells sorted from blood, obtained in a trial of the OX40 agonist ivuxolimab. The CDR3 reads CASSSGAGAGKETQYF. CDR3 coding DNA: TGTGCCAGCAGCTCTGGAGCGGGGGCGGGTAAAGAGACCCAGTACTTC.